Sequencing of this T cell receptor beta chain was carried out in a study of cytomegalovirus exposure and HLA in healthy donors. Study-level background: The platform used for the roughly 110 validation repertoires matched that of the roughly 720 first-cohort repertoires, a later analysis reported. Overall study results and limits: Specific recognition of CMV antigens was confirmed in vitro for a few chains (all CMV-associated).

While the first cohort had fewer than 850 subjects, the donors belonged to the separate validation cohort of about 120 subjects. Concerning this clone itself: The antigen is undetermined.

Trimming cost V 2 bases and J 8 bases, with 15 bases left between them. Germline CDR1 is SNHLY and CDR2 is FYNNEI. The CDR3 loop spans 14 amino acids. Data came from immunoSEQ multiplex PCR; TCRdb stores just in-frame clones and leaves some out. The profile shows more than 75,000 clones, 85% to 95% of them singletons. The V and J genes are TRBV2 and TRBJ1-2; tentative D call: TRBD1 (5 bases). Sequencing used PBMCs. This receptor was obtained from a man aged 18 to 29 in good health and CMV-seronegative. The CDR3 sequence: CASSETSGLRGYTF. The CDR3, as DNA: TGTGCCAGCAGTGAAACGTCAGGGCTGCGGGGCTACACCTTC.